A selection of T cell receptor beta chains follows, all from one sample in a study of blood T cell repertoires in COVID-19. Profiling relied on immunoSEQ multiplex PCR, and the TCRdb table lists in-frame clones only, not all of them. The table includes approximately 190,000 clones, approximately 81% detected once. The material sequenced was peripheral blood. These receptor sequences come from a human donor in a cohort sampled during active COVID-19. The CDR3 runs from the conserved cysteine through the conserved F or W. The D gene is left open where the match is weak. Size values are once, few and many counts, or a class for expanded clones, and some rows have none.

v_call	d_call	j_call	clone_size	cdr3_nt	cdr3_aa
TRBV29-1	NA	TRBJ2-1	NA	TGCAGCGTTGAAGGGCTTATTAGAGGGGGTTACAATGAGCAGTTCTTC	CSVEGLIRGGYNEQFF
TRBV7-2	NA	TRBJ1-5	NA	TGTGCCAGCAGCTTAGAGTGGCAGACACCATATCAGCCCCAGCATTTT	CASSLEWQTPYQPQHF
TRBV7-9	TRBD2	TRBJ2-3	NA	TGTGCCAGCAGCTCGGCCGGGTCTAGCGGGAGCGGTTTTGTTGCGCAGTATTTT	CASSSAGSSGSGFVAQYF
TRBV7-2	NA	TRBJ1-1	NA	TGTGCCAGCAGCCCAAACGCACTGACGTCGGGGGCTTTCTTT	CASSPNALTSGAFF
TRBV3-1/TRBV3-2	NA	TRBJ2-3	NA	TGTGCCAGCAGCCGACTAGGGACTCCTGGCACAGATACGCAGTATTTT	CASSRLGTPGTDTQYF
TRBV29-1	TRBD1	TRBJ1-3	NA	TGCAGCGCCTTCGACAGGGGCTCTGGAAACACCATATATTTT	CSAFDRGSGNTIYF
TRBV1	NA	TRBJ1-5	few	TGCACCAGCAGCCAAGATTTGGTGCTCTATAGCAATCAGCCCCAGCATTTT	CTSSQDLVLYSNQPQHF
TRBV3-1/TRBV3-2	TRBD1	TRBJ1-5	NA	TGTGCCAGCAGTTTTACAGGGGCGAGCAATCAGCCCCAGCATTTT	CASSFTGASNQPQHF
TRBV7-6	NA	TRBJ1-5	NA	TGTGCCAGCAGCTTAGGAACAGAACAGCCCCAGCATTTT	CASSLGTEQPQHF
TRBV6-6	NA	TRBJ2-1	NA	TGTGCCAGCTCCCAGGGGCACGCTCTCGGCAATGAGCAGTTCTTC	CASSQGHALGNEQFF
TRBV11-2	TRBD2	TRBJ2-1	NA	TGTGCCAGCACTTTAGCGGGCAATGAGCAGTTCTTC	CASTLAGNEQFF
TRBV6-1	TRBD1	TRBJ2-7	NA	TGTGCCAGCAGTGATTGGACAGGGGCCAGCGAGCAGTACTTC	CASSDWTGASEQYF
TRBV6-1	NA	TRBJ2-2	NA	TGTGCCAGCAGTAAAGACCCAGGGGGACTGAGGTACGGGGAGCTGTTTTTT	CASSKDPGGLRYGELFF
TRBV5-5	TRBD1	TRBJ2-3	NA	TGTGCCAGCAGCTTGGGGCAGGGGGTGTCCCCAGGGGCGCAGTATTTT	CASSLGQGVSPGAQYF
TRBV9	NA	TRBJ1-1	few	TGTGCCAGCAGCGTAACCGTTACTGGGAACACTGAAGCTTTCTTT	CASSVTVTGNTEAFF
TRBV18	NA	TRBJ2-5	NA	TGTGCCAGCTCACGGGCCGGGGGACAAGAGACCCAGTACTTC	CASSRAGGQETQYF
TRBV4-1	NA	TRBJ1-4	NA	TGCGCCAGCAGCCAAGATTCCCAGGGTCGAACTAATGAAAAACTGTTTTTT	CASSQDSQGRTNEKLFF
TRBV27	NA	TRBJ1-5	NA	TGTGCCAGCAGTTTAAGAGGGTCCCTCGGGCGGCCCCAGCATTTT	CASSLRGSLGRPQHF
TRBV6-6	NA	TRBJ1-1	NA	TGTGCCAGCAGTTACCCCCCCAGGACAACTGAAGCTTTCTTT	CASSYPPRTTEAFF
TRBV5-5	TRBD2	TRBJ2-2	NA	TGTGCCAGCCAGAGGAGCGGGAGTACCGGGGAGCTGTTTTTT	CASQRSGSTGELFF
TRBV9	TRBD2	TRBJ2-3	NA	TGTGCCAGCAGCGTAGCCGGGAGGGGCACAGATACGCAGTATTTT	CASSVAGRGTDTQYF
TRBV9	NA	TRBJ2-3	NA	TGTGCCAGCAGCCCGAGATTTTCAATTAGCACAGATACGCAGTATTTT	CASSPRFSISTDTQYF
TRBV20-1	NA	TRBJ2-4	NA	TGCAGTGCTAGTCTGGGGGCGGGAGCGCCTAAAAACATTCAGTACTTC	CSASLGAGAPKNIQYF
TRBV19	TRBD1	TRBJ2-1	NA	TGTGCCAGTAGTAGGACAGGGGAGATGGGCAATGAGCAGTTCTTC	CASSRTGEMGNEQFF
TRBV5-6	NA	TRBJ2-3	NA	TGTGCCAGCAGCTTGAATCCCACTAGCACAGATACGCAGTATTTT	CASSLNPTSTDTQYF
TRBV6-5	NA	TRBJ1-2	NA	TGTGCCAGCAGCCAGACACTCTACTATGGCTACACCTTC	CASSQTLYYGYTF
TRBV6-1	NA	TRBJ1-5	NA	TGTGCCAGCAGTGAATGGGTACGAGGAACCGGTCAGCCCCAGCATTTT	CASSEWVRGTGQPQHF
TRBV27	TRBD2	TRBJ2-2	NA	TGTGCCAGCAGTTTACTCCTAGCGGGAGGAACCGGGGAGCTGTTTTTT	CASSLLLAGGTGELFF
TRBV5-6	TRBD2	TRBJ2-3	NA	TGTGCCAGCAGCACACTAGCGGTACTCACAGATACGCAGTATTTT	CASSTLAVLTDTQYF
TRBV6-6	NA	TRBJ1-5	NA	TGTGCCAGTAACCAAGCCAGGGGGCCCCAGCATTTT	CASNQARGPQHF
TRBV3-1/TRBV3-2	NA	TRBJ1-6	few	TGTGCCAGCAGCCAAGGTCGCACGGGAAATTCACCCCTCCACTTT	CASSQGRTGNSPLHF
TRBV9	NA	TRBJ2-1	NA	TGTGCCAGCAGCCCCCCTCCAGGGGACTACAATGAGCAGTTCTTC	CASSPPPGDYNEQFF
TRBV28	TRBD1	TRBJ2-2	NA	TGTGCCAGCAGACTACCGGGACAGGGTTTCGCCGGGGAGCTGTTTTTT	CASRLPGQGFAGELFF
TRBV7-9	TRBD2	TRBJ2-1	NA	TGTGCCAGCAGCCCCACTAGCGGGTACAATGAGCAGTTCTTC	CASSPTSGYNEQFF
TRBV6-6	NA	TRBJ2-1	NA	TGTGCCAGCAGTTACCCCCGAGGGGGTTACAATGAGCAGTTCTTC	CASSYPRGGYNEQFF
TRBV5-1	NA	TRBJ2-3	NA	TGCGCCAGCACCCATGGCAGGCCAACAGATACGCAGTATTTT	CASTHGRPTDTQYF